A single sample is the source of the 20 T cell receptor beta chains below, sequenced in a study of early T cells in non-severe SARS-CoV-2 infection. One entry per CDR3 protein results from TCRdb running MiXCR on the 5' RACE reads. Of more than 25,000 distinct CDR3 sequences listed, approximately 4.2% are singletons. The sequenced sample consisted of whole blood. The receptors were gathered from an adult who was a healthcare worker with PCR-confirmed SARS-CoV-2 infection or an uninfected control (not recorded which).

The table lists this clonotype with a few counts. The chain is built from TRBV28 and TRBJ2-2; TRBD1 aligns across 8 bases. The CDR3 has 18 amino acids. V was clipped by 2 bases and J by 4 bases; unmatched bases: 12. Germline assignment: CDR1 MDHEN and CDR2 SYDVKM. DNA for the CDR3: TGTGCCAGCAGTTTAAGGACAGGGTCAGTTCTTCCCACCGGGGAGCTGTTTTTT. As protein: CASSLRTGSVLPTGELFF.

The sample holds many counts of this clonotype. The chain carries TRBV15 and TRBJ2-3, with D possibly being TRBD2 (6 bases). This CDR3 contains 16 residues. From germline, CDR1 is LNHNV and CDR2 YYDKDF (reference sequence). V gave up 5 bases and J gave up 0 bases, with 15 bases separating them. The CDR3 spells CATSPGTLTSTDTQYF. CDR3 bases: TGTGCCACCAGCCCTGGGACTTTGACTAGCACAGATACGCAGTATTTT.

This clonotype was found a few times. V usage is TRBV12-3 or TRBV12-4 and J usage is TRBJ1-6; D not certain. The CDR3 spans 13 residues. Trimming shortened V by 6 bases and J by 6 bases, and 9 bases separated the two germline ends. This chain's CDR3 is CASSGQPNSPLHF. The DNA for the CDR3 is TGTGCCAGCAGCGGGCAACCTAATTCACCCCTCCACTTT.

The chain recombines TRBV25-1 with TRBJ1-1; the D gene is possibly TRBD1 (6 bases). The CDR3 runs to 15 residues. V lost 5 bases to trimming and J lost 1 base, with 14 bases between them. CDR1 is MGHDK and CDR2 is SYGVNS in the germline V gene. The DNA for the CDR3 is TGTGCCAGCAGTACACGGGGGGCGGCGAACACTGAAGCTTTCTTT. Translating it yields CASSTRGAANTEAFF.

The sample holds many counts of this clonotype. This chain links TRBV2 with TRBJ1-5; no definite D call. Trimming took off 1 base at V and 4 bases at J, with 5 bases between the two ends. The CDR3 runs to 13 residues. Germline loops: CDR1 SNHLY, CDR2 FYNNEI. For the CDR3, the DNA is TGTGCCAGCAGTGAAGGCGGGAATCAGCCCCAGCATTTT. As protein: CASSEGGNQPQHF.

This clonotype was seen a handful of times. CDR3 nucleotide sequence: TGCAGTGCTAGTTGGGGGGCCTACGAGCAGTACTTC. Protein product: CSASWGAYEQYF. This chain connects TRBV20-1 to TRBJ2-7; D might be TRBD2 (6 bases). Germline-derived CDR1 and CDR2 are DFQATT and SNEGSKA (reference sequence). Deletions cut 3 bases from V and 2 bases from J, with 8 bases between. The CDR3 runs 12 residues.

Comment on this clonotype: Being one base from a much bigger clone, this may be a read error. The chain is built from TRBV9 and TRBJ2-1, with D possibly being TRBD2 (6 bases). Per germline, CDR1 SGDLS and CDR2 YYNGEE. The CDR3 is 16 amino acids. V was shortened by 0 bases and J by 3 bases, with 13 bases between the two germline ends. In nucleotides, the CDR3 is TGTGCCAGCAGCGTAGCCTTCGCGGGGAGCTACAATGAGCAGTTCTTC. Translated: CASSVAFAGSYNEQFF.

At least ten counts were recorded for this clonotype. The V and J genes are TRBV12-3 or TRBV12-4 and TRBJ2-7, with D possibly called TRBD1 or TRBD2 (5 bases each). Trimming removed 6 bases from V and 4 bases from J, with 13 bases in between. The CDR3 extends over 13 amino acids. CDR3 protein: CASSPGGSYEQYF. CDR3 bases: TGTGCCAGCAGCCCTGGGGGTTCGTACGAGCAGTACTTC.

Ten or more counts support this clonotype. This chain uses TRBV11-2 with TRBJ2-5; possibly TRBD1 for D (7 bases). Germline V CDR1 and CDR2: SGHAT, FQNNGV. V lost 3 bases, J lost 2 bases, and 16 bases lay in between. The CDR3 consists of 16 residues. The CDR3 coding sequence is TGTGCCAGCAGCTTCCCCGTGACAGGGACTCAAGAGACCCAGTACTTC. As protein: CASSFPVTGTQETQYF.

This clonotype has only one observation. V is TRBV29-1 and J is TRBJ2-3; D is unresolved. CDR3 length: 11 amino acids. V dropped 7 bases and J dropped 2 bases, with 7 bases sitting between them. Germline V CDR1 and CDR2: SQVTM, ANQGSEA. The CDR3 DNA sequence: TGCAGCGCCACACTCACAGATACGCAGTATTTT. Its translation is CSATLTDTQYF.

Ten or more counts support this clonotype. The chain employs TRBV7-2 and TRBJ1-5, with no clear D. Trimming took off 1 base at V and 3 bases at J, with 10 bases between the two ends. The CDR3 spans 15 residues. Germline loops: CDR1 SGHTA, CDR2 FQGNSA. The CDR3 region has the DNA TGTGCCAGCAGCTTAGTGAGTAGGGCCAATCAGCCCCAGCATTTT. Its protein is CASSLVSRANQPQHF.

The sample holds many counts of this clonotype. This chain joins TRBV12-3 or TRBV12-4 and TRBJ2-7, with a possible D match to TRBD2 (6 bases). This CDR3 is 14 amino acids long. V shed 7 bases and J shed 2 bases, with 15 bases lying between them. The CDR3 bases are TGTGCCAGCACCCCCGCGGACTACACCTACGAGCAGTACTTC. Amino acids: CASTPADYTYEQYF.

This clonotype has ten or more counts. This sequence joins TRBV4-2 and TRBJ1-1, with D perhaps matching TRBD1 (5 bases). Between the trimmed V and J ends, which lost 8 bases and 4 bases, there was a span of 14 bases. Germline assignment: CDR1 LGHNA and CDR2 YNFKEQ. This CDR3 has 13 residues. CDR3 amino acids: CASLQGRSTEAFF. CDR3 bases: TGTGCCAGCCTCCAGGGAAGGAGCACTGAAGCTTTCTTT.

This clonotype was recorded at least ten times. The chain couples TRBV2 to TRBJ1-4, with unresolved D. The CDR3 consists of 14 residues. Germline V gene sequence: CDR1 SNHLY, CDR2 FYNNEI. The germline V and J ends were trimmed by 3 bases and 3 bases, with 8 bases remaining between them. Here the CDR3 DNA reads TGTGCCAGCAGTGAGGGGAGGGCTAATGAAAAACTGTTTTTT. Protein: CASSEGRANEKLFF.

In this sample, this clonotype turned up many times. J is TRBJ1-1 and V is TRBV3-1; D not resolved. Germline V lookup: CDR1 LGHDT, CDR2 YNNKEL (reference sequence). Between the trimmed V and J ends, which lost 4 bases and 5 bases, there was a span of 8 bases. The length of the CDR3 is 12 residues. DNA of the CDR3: TGTGCCAGCAGCCCCTCCGGAACTGAAGCTTTCTTT. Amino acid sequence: CASSPSGTEAFF.

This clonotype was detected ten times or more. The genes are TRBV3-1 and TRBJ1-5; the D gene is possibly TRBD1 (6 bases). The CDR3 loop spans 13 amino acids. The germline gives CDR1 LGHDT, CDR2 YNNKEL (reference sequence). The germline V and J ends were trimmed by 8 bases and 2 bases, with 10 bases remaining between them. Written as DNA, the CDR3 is TGTGCCAGCCAGGGGCCAGGCAATCAGCCCCAGCATTTT. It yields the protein CASQGPGNQPQHF.

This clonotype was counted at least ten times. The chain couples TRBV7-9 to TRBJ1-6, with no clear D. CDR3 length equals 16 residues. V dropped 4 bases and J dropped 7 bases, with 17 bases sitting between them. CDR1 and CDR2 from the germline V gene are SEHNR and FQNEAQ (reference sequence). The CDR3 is CASSSSGSLTNSPLHF. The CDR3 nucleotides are TGTGCCAGCAGCTCCTCCGGGTCTCTCACGAATTCACCCCTCCACTTT. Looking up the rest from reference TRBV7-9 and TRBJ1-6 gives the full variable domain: DTGVSQNPRHKITKRGQNVTFRCDPISEHNRLYWYRQTLGQGPEFLTYFQNEAQLEKSRLLSDRFSAERPKGSFSTLEIQRTEQGDSAMYLCASSSSGSLTNSPLHFGNGTRLTVT.

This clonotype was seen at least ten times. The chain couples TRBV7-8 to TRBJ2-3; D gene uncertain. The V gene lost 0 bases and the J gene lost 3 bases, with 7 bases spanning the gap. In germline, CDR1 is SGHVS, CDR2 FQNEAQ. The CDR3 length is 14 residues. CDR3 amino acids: CASSLALGTDTQYF. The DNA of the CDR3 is TGTGCCAGCAGCTTAGCTCTGGGGACAGATACGCAGTATTTT.

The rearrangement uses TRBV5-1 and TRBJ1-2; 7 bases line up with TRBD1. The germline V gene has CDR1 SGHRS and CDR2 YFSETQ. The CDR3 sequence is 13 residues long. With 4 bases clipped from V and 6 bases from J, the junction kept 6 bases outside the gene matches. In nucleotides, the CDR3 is TGCGCCAGCAGCGTAGACAGGGTTCATGGCTACACCTTC. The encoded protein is CASSVDRVHGYTF.

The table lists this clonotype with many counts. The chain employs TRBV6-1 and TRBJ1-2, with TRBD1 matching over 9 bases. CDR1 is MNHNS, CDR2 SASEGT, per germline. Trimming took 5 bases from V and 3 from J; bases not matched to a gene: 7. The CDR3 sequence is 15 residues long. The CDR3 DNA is TGTGCCAGCAGTTCCCGACAGGGGGGGGACTATGGCTACACCTTC. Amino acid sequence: CASSSRQGGDYGYTF.